This T cell receptor beta chain was recovered during a study of cytomegalovirus exposure and HLA in healthy donors. Germline loops: CDR1 SGHRS, CDR2 YFSETQ. The V gene lost 5 bases and the J gene lost 2 bases, with 16 bases spanning the gap. The CDR3 spans 15 residues. This PCR relied on a set of 60 Vbeta primers and 13 Jbeta primers. Assay used: immunoSEQ multiplex PCR; TCRdb lists only in-frame clones, some missing. The sample table sets out fewer than 250,000 clones. Specimen: PBMCs. V is TRBV5-1 and J is TRBJ2-5, with D tentatively TRBD2 (6 bases). This clonotype was sampled from a woman aged 30 to 39 in good health and CMV-seropositive. CDR3 nucleotide sequence: TGCGCCAGCAGACCCCCCGGACTACAACAAGAGACCCAGTACTTC. This gives the protein CASRPPGLQQETQYF.